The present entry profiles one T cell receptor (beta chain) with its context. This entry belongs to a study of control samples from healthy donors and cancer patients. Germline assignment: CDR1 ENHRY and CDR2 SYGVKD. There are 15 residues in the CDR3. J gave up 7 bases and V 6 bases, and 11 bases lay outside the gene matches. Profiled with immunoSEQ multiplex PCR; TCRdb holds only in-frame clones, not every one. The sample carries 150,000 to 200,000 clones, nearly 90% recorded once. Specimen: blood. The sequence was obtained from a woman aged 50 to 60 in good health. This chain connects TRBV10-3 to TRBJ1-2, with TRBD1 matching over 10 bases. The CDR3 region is CAISPSAGQGFGYTF. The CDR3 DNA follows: TGTGCCATCAGCCCGAGTGCGGGACAGGGGTTTGGCTACACCTTC.